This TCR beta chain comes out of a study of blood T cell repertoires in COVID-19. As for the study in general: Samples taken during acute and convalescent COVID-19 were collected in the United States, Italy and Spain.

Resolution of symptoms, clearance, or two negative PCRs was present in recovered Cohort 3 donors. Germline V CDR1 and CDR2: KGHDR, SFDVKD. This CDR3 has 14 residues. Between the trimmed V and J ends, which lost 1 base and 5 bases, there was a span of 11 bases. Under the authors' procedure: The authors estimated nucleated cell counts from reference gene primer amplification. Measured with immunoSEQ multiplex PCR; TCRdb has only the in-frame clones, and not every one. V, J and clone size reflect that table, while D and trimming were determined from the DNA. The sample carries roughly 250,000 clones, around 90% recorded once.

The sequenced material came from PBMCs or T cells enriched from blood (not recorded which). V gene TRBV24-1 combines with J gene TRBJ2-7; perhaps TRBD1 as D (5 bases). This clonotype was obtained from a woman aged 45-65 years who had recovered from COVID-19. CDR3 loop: CATSDFARVHEQYF. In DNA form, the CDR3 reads TGTGCCACCAGTGATTTTGCCAGGGTCCACGAGCAGTACTTC.